This TCR beta chain was sequenced in a study of T cells after yellow fever vaccination. UMIs and a universal primer site were added when TCR cDNA was made by 5'RACE template switching. TCRdb redid the calling of the 5' RACE reads with MiXCR, one entry per CDR3 protein. The table includes some 110,000 distinct CDR3 sequences, roughly 7.2% detected once. CDR1 is SGHAT, CDR2 FQNNGV, per germline. V was cut by 7 bases and J by 5 bases, with 17 bases left in between. This CDR3 contains 14 residues. This clonotype was seen many times. Its matching antigen is unknown. General observations from the study: A faster peak, day 5 versus 15, was reached by the weaker secondary response. At around 95% for CD4 and approximately 88% for CD8, most primary-vaccination clones showed up again after the booster.

The specimen comprised CD4+ T cells sorted from PBMCs, sampled about 41 days after the first yellow fever vaccination. The rearrangement joins TRBV11-2 to TRBJ1-1; weak D call: TRBD1 (6 bases). The clonotype originates from a man aged 18 to 30 who received the YFV17D yellow fever vaccine. The CDR3 loop is CASTPWGGLTEAFF. Here the CDR3 DNA reads TGTGCCAGCACCCCTTGGGGGGGGCTAACTGAAGCTTTCTTT.